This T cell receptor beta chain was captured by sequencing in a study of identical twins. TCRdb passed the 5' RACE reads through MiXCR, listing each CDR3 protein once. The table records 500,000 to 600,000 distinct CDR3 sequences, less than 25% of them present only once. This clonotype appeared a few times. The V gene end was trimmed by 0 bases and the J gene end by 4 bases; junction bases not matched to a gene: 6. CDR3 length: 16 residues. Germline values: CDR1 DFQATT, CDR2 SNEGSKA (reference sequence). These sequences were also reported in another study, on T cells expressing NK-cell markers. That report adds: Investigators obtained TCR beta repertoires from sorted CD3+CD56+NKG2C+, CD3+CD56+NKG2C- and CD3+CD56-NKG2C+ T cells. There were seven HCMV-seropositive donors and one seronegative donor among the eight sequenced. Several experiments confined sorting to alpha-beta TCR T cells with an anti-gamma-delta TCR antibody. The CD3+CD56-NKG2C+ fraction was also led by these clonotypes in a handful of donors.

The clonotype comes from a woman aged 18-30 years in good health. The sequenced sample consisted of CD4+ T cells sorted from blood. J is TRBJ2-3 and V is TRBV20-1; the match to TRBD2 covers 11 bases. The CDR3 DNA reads TGCAGTGCTAGAGATCGGGGACTAGCGGCTCCAGATACGCAGTATTTT. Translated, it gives CSARDRGLAAPDTQYF.